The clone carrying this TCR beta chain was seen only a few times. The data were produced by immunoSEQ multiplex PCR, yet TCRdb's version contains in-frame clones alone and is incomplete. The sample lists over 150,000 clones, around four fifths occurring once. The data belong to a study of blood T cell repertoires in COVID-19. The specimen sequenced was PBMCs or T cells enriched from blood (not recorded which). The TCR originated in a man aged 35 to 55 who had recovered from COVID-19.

The CDR3 protein is CASSVGGTQYF. The CDR3 DNA follows: TGTGCCAGCAGCGTCGGGGGGACCCAGTACTTC. The rearrangement joins TRBV3-1 (or the pseudogene TRBV3-2) to TRBJ2-5, with D perhaps TRBD2 (6 bases). V was cut by 5 bases and J by 7 bases, with 8 bases left in between. This CDR3 has 11 amino acids. CDR1 and CDR2 (germline): LGHDT, YNNKEL (reference sequence).